This T cell receptor (beta chain) stems from a study of T cells in localized non-small cell lung cancer. Overall study results and limits: Among blood samples, higher T cell density accompanied longer overall survival. Median detection of top 100 tumor clones in adjacent lung was 57 clones.

This clone has a single count. The antigen is not known. Profiled with immunoSEQ multiplex PCR; TCRdb holds only in-frame clones, not every one. The data hold over 45,000 clones, with 80% to 90% observed a single time. The CDR3 covers 14 residues. Germline V gene lookup returns CDR1 LGHNA and CDR2 YNFKEQ. After removal of 4 bases from V and 7 bases from J, the junction contained 8 bases not matched to a gene. This sample comprised peripheral blood, obtained before any cancer treatment. The chain employs TRBV4-2 and TRBJ2-7, with 9 nucleotides matching TRBD1. This TCR came from a man between 40 and 75 years old with stage I squamous cell lung carcinoma. For the CDR3, the DNA is TGTGCCAGCAGCCCCGGGACAGGGCGAAGGGAGCAGTACTTC. As protein: CASSPGTGRREQYF.